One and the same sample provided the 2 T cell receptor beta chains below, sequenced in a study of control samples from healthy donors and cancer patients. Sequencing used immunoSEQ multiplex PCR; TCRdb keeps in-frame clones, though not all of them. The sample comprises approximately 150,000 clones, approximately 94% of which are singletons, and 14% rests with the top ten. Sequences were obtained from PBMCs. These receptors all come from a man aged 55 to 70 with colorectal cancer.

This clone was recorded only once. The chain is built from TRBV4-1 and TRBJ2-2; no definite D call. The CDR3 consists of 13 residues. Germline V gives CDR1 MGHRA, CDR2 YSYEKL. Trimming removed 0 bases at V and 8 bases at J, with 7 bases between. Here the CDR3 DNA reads TGCGCCAGCAGCCAAGAACCAGAGGGGGAGCTGTTTTTT. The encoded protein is CASSQEPEGELFF.

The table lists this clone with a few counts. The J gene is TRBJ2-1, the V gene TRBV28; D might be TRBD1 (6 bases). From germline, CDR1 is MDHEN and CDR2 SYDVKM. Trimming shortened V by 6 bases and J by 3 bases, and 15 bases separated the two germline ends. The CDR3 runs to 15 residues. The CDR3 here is CASSQDSSFYNEQFF. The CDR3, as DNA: TGTGCCAGCAGCCAGGACAGCTCCTTCTACAATGAGCAGTTCTTC.